The T cell receptor beta chain described here comes from a study of siplizumab effects on memory and regulatory T cells. CDR3 length equals 14 residues. Germline lookup yields CDR1 SGHAT and CDR2 FQDESV (reference sequence). The V and J ends lost 0 bases and 2 bases respectively, with 4 bases between them. A remark on this clone: The antigen remains unidentified.

The method was immunoSEQ multiplex PCR; TCRdb's version includes in-frame clones alone and lacks a portion of them. The data contain roughly 100,000 clones, roughly 92% of them singletons. Study-wide results and limits: The apparent diversity of naive T cells exceeded that of memory cells, and naive T cells seemed to make a major contribution to the alloresponse. The authors did not confirm suppressive function in proliferating Tregs from siplizumab cultures.

The chain recombines TRBV11-1 with TRBJ2-2, with no clear D. The TCR was taken from a human donor in good health. The sample consisted of Tregs sorted from blood. In nucleotides, the CDR3 is TGTGCCAGCAGCTTAGCGGACAACACCGGGGAGCTGTTTTTT. Its translation is CASSLADNTGELFF.